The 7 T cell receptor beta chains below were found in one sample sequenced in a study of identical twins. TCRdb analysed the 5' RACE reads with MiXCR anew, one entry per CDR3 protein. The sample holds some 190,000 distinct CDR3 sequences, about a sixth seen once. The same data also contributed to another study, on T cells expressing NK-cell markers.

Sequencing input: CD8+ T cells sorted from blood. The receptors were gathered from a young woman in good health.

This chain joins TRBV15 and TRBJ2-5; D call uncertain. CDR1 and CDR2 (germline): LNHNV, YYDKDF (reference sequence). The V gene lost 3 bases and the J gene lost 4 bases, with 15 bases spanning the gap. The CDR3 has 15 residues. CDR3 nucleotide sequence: TGTGCCACCAGCAGTTGGTTGGGGTACAGAGAGACCCAGTACTTC. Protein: CATSSWLGYRETQYF.

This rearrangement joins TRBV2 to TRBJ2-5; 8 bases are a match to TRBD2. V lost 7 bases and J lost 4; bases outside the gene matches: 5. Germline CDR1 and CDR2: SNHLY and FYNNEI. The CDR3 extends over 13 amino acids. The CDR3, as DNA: TGTGCCAGCACCACGGGGGGGGGAGAGACCCAGTACTTC. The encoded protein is CASTTGGGETQYF. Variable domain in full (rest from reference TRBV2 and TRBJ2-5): EPEVTQTPSHQVTQMGQEVILRCVPISNHLYFYWYRQILGQKVEFLVSFYNNEISEKSEIFDDQFSVERPDGSNFTLKIRSTKLEDSAMYFCASTTGGGETQYFGPGTRLLVL.

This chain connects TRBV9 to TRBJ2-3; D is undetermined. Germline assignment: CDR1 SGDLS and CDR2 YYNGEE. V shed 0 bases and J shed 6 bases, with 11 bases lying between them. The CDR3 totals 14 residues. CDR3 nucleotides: TGTGCCAGCAGCGTAGTAGGAGTCGGGGATACGCAGTATTTT. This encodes CASSVVGVGDTQYF. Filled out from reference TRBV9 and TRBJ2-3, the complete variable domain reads DSGVTQTPKHLITATGQRVTLRCSPRSGDLSVYWYQQSLDQGLQFLIQYYNGEERAKGNILERFSAQQFPDLHSELNLSSLELGDSALYFCASSVVGVGDTQYFGPGTRLTVL.

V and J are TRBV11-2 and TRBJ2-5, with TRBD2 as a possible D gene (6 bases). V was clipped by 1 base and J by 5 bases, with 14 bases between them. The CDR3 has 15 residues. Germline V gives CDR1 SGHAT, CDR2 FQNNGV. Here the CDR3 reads CASSLGDSWGETQYF. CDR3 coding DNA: TGTGCCAGCAGCTTAGGGGACTCCTGGGGGGAGACCCAGTACTTC. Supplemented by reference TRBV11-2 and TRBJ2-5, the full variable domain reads EAGVAQSPRYKIIEKRQSVAFWCNPISGHATLYWYQQILGQGPKLLIQFQNNGVVDDSQLPKDRFSAERLKGVDSTLKIQPAKLEDSAVYLCASSLGDSWGETQYFGPGTRLLVL.

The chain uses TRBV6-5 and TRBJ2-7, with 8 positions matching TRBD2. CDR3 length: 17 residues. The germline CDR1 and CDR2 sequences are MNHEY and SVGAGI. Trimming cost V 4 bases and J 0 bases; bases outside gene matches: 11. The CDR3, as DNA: TGTGCCAGCAGTTTGGTTCGACGGGGGGGAGGCTCCTACGAGCAGTACTTC. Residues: CASSLVRRGGGSYEQYF.

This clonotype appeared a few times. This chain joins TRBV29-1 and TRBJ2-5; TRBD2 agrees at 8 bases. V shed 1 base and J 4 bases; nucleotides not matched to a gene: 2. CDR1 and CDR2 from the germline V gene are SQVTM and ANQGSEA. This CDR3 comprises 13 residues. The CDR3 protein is CSVEGLAGETQYF. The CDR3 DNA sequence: TGCAGCGTTGAAGGGCTAGCGGGAGAGACCCAGTACTTC.

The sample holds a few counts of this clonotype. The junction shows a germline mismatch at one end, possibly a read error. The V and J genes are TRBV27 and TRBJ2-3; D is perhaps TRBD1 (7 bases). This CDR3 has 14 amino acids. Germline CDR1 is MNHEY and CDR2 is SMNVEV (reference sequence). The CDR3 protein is CASGFGQGGDTQYF. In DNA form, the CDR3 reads TGTGCCAGCGGTTTTGGGCAGGGGGGAGATACGCAGTATTTT.